The 2 T cell receptor beta chains below were found in one sample sequenced in a study of identical twins. MiXCR, run by TCRdb on the 5' RACE reads, gives a single entry per CDR3 protein. The table includes roughly 750,000 distinct CDR3 sequences, around 21% detected once. The same specimen was also included in a second study, on T cells expressing NK-cell markers.

The material sequenced was PBMCs. The receptor source for this set is a woman aged 18-29 years in good health.

V and J are TRBV20-1 and TRBJ2-3; D tentatively fits TRBD1 or TRBD2 (7 bases each). Per germline, CDR1 DFQATT and CDR2 SNEGSKA (reference sequence). V shed 5 bases and J shed 8 bases, with 23 bases lying between them. The CDR3 totals 15 residues. Written as DNA, the CDR3 is TGCAGTGCTGCTGCCTCAGGGGGGGGCACGTTTACGCAGTATTTT. The encoded protein is CSAAASGGGTFTQYF.

V is TRBV12-5 and J is TRBJ2-2; tentatively, D is TRBD1 (6 bases). V dropped 6 bases and J dropped 6 bases, with 14 bases sitting between them. Germline CDR1 is LGHNT and CDR2 is FRNRAP. This CDR3 region has 14 residues. DNA for the CDR3: TGTGCTAGTGGCCCCGGGACATGGTCCGGGGAGCTGTTTTTT. Protein sequence: CASGPGTWSGELFF.